This paragraph covers one T cell receptor beta chain sequence. This CDR3 contains 11 residues. Looked up from germline, CDR1 is SGHNT and CDR2 is YYREEE (reference sequence). Deletions cut 6 bases from V and 6 bases from J, with 10 bases between. These data are taken from a study of blood T cell repertoires in COVID-19. Study members were between about 18 and 95 years old and lived in about two dozen US regions. Original handling: Nucleated cell number was recorded as an estimate derived from reference gene primer amplification. Here immunoSEQ multiplex PCR was the method, and the copy in TCRdb shows in-frame clones only, minus some. V and J calls and clone size are copied from that table; D and trimming were computed from the DNA. The table records some 300,000 clones, about nine tenths of them present only once.

The sample comprised PBMCs or T cells enriched from blood (not recorded which). This chain connects TRBV5-4 to TRBJ2-7, with D perhaps matching TRBD1 (5 bases). This sequence was found in a middle-aged woman who had recovered from COVID-19. CDR3 in amino acids: CASMGLGEQYF. As DNA, the CDR3 is TGTGCCAGCATGGGGCTCGGCGAGCAGTACTTC. The whole variable domain, remainder taken from reference TRBV5-4 and TRBJ2-7, is ETGVTQSPTHLIKTRGQQVTLRCSSQSGHNTVSWYQQALGQGPQFIFQYYREEENGRGNFPPRFSGLQFPNYSSELNVNALELDDSALYLCASMGLGEQYFGPGTRLTVT.